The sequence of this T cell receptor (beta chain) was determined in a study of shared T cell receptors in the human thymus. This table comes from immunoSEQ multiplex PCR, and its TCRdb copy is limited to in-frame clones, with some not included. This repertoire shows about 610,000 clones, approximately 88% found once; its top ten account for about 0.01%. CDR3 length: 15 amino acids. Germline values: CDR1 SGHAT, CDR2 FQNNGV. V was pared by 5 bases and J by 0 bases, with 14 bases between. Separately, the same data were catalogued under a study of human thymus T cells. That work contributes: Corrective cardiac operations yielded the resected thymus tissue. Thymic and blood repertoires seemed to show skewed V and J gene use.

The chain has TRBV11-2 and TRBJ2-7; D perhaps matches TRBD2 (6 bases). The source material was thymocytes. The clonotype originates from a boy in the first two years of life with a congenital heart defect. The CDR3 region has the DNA TGTGCCAGCAGCCGCCTGGGGGGAACCTCCTACGAGCAGTACTTC. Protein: CASSRLGGTSYEQYF.